What follows are 3 T cell receptor beta chains derived from one specimen sequenced in a study of cytomegalovirus exposure and HLA in healthy donors. PCR primers comprised 60 Vbeta and 13 Jbeta primers. Generated by immunoSEQ multiplex PCR, the TCRdb table keeps only in-frame clones and is missing some. The profile shows about 160,000 clones, about 80% of them singletons. Sequenced input: PBMCs. These receptors all stem from a man between 50 and 59 years old in good health and CMV-seropositive.

The chain combines TRBV9 with TRBJ2-7; 7 nucleotides line up with TRBD1. Germline V CDR1 and CDR2: SGDLS, YYNGEE. Germline trimming cut 2 bases from V and 4 bases from J; bases unmatched to any gene: 9. The CDR3 is 15 amino acids. The CDR3 DNA reads as TGTGCCAGCAGCGTCCGGGACAGCCGTACTTACGAGCAGTACTTC. It codes for CASSVRDSRTYEQYF. The whole variable domain, remainder taken from reference TRBV9 and TRBJ2-7, is DSGVTQTPKHLITATGQRVTLRCSPRSGDLSVYWYQQSLDQGLQFLIQYYNGEERAKGNILERFSAQQFPDLHSELNLSSLELGDSALYFCASSVRDSRTYEQYFGPGTRLTVT.

This chain uses TRBV19 with TRBJ1-5; 9 nucleotides align to TRBD1. J gave up 4 bases and V 7 bases, and 11 bases lay outside the gene matches. Germline V CDR1 and CDR2: LNHDA, SQIVND (reference sequence). The CDR3 runs 16 residues. The CDR3 here is CASTKRGTGSNQPQHF. CDR3 coding DNA: TGTGCCAGTACCAAGAGAGGGACAGGGAGTAATCAGCCCCAGCATTTT.

The gene calls are TRBV29-1 and TRBJ1-1; 9 positions agree with TRBD1. This CDR3 comprises 17 residues. V lost 8 bases and J lost 7; bases outside the gene matches: 23. Germline loops: CDR1 SQVTM, CDR2 ANQGSEA. This chain's CDR3 is CSSVIRLGQGKYGEAFF. DNA of the CDR3: TGCAGCAGCGTTATAAGGCTGGGACAGGGAAAATATGGTGAAGCTTTCTTT.